These T cell receptor beta chains were read from a single sample in a study of post-analysis software for immune sequencing data. TCRdb called the PCR reads again in MiXCR, with one record for every CDR3 protein. Among about 400,000 distinct CDR3 sequences, around a third were seen once, and the ten largest hold 13%. Material: blood. These receptors were collected from a girl between 10 and 17 years old with multiple sclerosis. CDR3s include the opening cysteine and the closing phenylalanine or tryptophan. A D gene is named only where the DNA matches it firmly. Not all rows give a size; the values are once, few, many and, for expanded clones, a class.

CDR3aa: CASSLRYRQETQYF; CDR3nt: TGTGCCAGCAGCTTGCGTTACAGACAAGAGACCCAGTACTTC; abundance: .; j_gene: TRBJ2-5; d_gene: .; v_gene: TRBV5-5
CDR3aa: CASSFGSTGPNQPQHF; CDR3nt: TGTGCCAGCAGTTTCGGTTCAACAGGGCCCAATCAGCCCCAGCATTTT; abundance: .; j_gene: TRBJ1-5; d_gene: .; v_gene: TRBV6-7
CDR3aa: CSAPTPGVSFYNGQFF; CDR3nt: TGCAGTGCCCCGACTCCCGGGGTTAGTTTCTACAATGGGCAGTTCTTC; abundance: .; j_gene: TRBJ2-1; d_gene: .; v_gene: TRBV20-1
CDR3aa: CASSLPLGNEQFF; CDR3nt: TGTGCCAGCAGTTTGCCTCTGGGAAATGAGCAGTTCTTC; abundance: few; j_gene: TRBJ2-1; d_gene: .; v_gene: TRBV12-3/TRBV12-4
CDR3aa: CASRARGAADTQYF; CDR3nt: TGTGCCAGCAGAGCGCGGGGGGCCGCAGATACGCAGTATTTT; abundance: few; j_gene: TRBJ2-3; d_gene: TRBD2; v_gene: TRBV7-2
CDR3aa: CASSLVGAGGYTF; CDR3nt: TGTGCCAGCAGCTTAGTCGGGGCGGGAGGCTACACCTTC; abundance: .; j_gene: TRBJ1-2; d_gene: .; v_gene: TRBV7-2
CDR3aa: CASSPSTGDSNQPQHF; CDR3nt: TGTGCCAGCAGTCCCTCTACGGGGGACAGCAATCAGCCCCAGCATTTT; abundance: few; j_gene: TRBJ1-5; d_gene: .; v_gene: TRBV6-5
CDR3aa: CASSRDGGRETQYF; CDR3nt: TGTGCCAGCAGTCGGGACGGGGGGCGAGAGACCCAGTACTTC; abundance: .; j_gene: TRBJ2-5; d_gene: .; v_gene: TRBV6-6
CDR3aa: CASSYRQVSCEQYF; CDR3nt: TGTGCCAGCAGCTACAGACAGGTCTCCTGCGAGCAGTACTTC; abundance: .; j_gene: TRBJ2-7; d_gene: .; v_gene: TRBV7-2
CDR3aa: CASSLRQGDEQYF; CDR3nt: TGCGCCAGCAGTTTACGACAGGGAGACGAGCAGTACTTC; abundance: .; j_gene: TRBJ2-7; d_gene: TRBD1; v_gene: TRBV5-1
CDR3aa: CASSLDADTQYF; CDR3nt: TGTGCCAGCAGCTTGGACGCAGATACGCAGTATTTT; abundance: few; j_gene: TRBJ2-3; d_gene: .; v_gene: TRBV5-4
CDR3aa: CASSREGLAGMHEQFF; CDR3nt: TGCGCCAGCAGCCGCGAAGGACTAGCGGGTATGCATGAGCAGTTCTTC; abundance: .; j_gene: TRBJ2-1; d_gene: TRBD2; v_gene: TRBV4-3
CDR3aa: CASSPFSGSSTDTQYF; CDR3nt: TGTGCCAGCTCACCGTTTAGCGGGTCCAGCACAGATACGCAGTATTTT; abundance: few; j_gene: TRBJ2-3; d_gene: TRBD2; v_gene: TRBV18
CDR3aa: CASSLSPGRLSSYNEQFF; CDR3nt: TGTGCCAGCAGCTTATCCCCGGGCAGGCTTAGCTCCTACAATGAGCAGTTCTTC; abundance: few; j_gene: TRBJ2-1; d_gene: .; v_gene: TRBV7-9
CDR3aa: CASSFLAGSSTDTQYF; CDR3nt: TGCGCCAGCAGCTTCCTAGCGGGATCTAGCACAGATACGCAGTATTTT; abundance: .; j_gene: TRBJ2-3; d_gene: TRBD2; v_gene: TRBV5-1
CDR3aa: CASSPSEGRSSGYTF; CDR3nt: TGTGCCAGCTCACCATCCGAGGGCCGTTCGTCAGGCTACACCTTC; abundance: .; j_gene: TRBJ1-2; d_gene: .; v_gene: TRBV18
CDR3aa: CASSDRTRDSTDTQYF; CDR3nt: TGTGCCAGCAGCGATCGGACAAGAGACAGCACAGATACGCAGTATTTT; abundance: .; j_gene: TRBJ2-3; d_gene: .; v_gene: TRBV9
CDR3aa: CASSLGAGTGTYEQYF; CDR3nt: TGCGCCAGCAGCTTGGGGGCCGGGACAGGGACCTACGAGCAGTACTTC; abundance: few; j_gene: TRBJ2-7; d_gene: TRBD1; v_gene: TRBV5-1
CDR3aa: CASTEWDSPLHF; CDR3nt: TGTGCCAGCACTGAGTGGGATTCACCCCTCCACTTT; abundance: .; j_gene: TRBJ1-6; d_gene: .; v_gene: TRBV28
CDR3aa: CASSMGGDQPQHF; CDR3nt: TGTGCCAGCAGTATGGGAGGGGATCAGCCCCAGCATTTT; abundance: .; j_gene: TRBJ1-5; d_gene: .; v_gene: TRBV27
CDR3aa: CASRTHNEQFF; CDR3nt: TGTGCCAGCAGGACACACAATGAGCAGTTCTTC; abundance: few; j_gene: TRBJ2-1; d_gene: .; v_gene: TRBV12-3/TRBV12-4
CDR3aa: CASSSWNGGSGANVLTF; CDR3nt: TGTGCCAGCAGCTCTTGGAACGGGGGCTCTGGGGCCAACGTCCTGACTTTC; abundance: .; j_gene: TRBJ2-6; d_gene: .; v_gene: TRBV7-9
CDR3aa: CASSLAPPRRGDGEKLFF; CDR3nt: TGTGCCAGCAGCTTAGCTCCCCCACGTAGAGGGGACGGTGAAAAACTGTTTTTT; abundance: few; j_gene: TRBJ1-4; d_gene: .; v_gene: TRBV7-8
CDR3aa: CASSQDSVGMEQFF; CDR3nt: TGCGCCAGCAGCCAAGATTCGGTTGGCATGGAGCAGTTCTTC; abundance: .; j_gene: TRBJ2-1; d_gene: .; v_gene: TRBV4-3
CDR3aa: CASSPGVTSGGIYNEQFF; CDR3nt: TGTGCCAGCAGCCCGGGGGTCACTAGCGGGGGGATTTACAATGAGCAGTTCTTC; abundance: few; j_gene: TRBJ2-1; d_gene: TRBD2; v_gene: TRBV7-2
CDR3aa: CASSGRYRDRERPTGELFF; CDR3nt: TGCGCCAGCAGCGGACGATACCGGGACAGGGAACGACCCACCGGGGAGCTGTTTTTT; abundance: .; j_gene: TRBJ2-2; d_gene: TRBD1; v_gene: TRBV5-1
CDR3aa: CSVDVEWGTEAFF; CDR3nt: TGCAGCGTTGACGTGGAATGGGGCACTGAAGCTTTCTTT; abundance: few; j_gene: TRBJ1-1; d_gene: .; v_gene: TRBV29-1
CDR3aa: CASSSLRDPYNEQFF; CDR3nt: TGTGCCAGCAGCTCCCTGAGGGACCCCTACAATGAGCAGTTCTTC; abundance: .; j_gene: TRBJ2-1; d_gene: .; v_gene: TRBV7-9
CDR3aa: CASSYRQAYPYEQYF; CDR3nt: TGTGCCAGCAGTTACCGACAAGCCTACCCCTACGAGCAGTACTTC; abundance: few; j_gene: TRBJ2-7; d_gene: .; v_gene: TRBV6-2/TRBV6-3
CDR3aa: CASSEGVWTGSSSYEQYF; CDR3nt: TGTGCCAGCAGTGAAGGAGTGTGGACAGGTTCCAGCTCCTACGAGCAGTACTTC; abundance: .; j_gene: TRBJ2-7; d_gene: TRBD1; v_gene: TRBV2
CDR3aa: CASSQAALGTEAFF; CDR3nt: TGCGCCAGCAGCCAAGCGGCTCTTGGCACTGAAGCTTTCTTT; abundance: few; j_gene: TRBJ1-1; d_gene: .; v_gene: TRBV4-3
CDR3aa: CASSQDRWGSQPQHF; CDR3nt: TGCGCCAGCAGCCAAGACCGATGGGGAAGTCAGCCCCAGCATTTT; abundance: .; j_gene: TRBJ1-5; d_gene: .; v_gene: TRBV4-3
CDR3aa: CASSPPVHETQYF; CDR3nt: TGTGCCAGCTCACCACCGGTTCATGAGACCCAGTACTTC; abundance: once; j_gene: TRBJ2-5; d_gene: .; v_gene: TRBV18
CDR3aa: CASSWAGGTDTQYF; CDR3nt: TGCGCCAGCAGCTGGGCAGGGGGCACAGATACGCAGTATTTT; abundance: few; j_gene: TRBJ2-3; d_gene: .; v_gene: TRBV5-1
CDR3aa: CASGERNEQFF; CDR3nt: TGCGCCAGCGGCGAAAGAAATGAGCAGTTCTTC; abundance: many; j_gene: TRBJ2-1; d_gene: .; v_gene: TRBV4-3
CDR3aa: CASSLLPGLVGETQYF; CDR3nt: TGTGCCAGCAGCTTATTGCCAGGGCTCGTCGGAGAGACCCAGTACTTC; abundance: .; j_gene: TRBJ2-5; d_gene: .; v_gene: TRBV7-8
CDR3aa: CASSLAGIYNEQFF; CDR3nt: TGTGCCAGCAGTTTGGCGGGGATCTACAATGAGCAGTTCTTC; abundance: many; j_gene: TRBJ2-1; d_gene: .; v_gene: TRBV12-3/TRBV12-4
CDR3aa: CSARAVDRGIYNEQFF; CDR3nt: TGCAGTGCTAGAGCCGTCGACAGGGGTATCTACAATGAGCAGTTCTTC; abundance: few; j_gene: TRBJ2-1; d_gene: TRBD1; v_gene: TRBV20-1
CDR3aa: CASSPGRRSGANVLAF; CDR3nt: TGTGCCAGCAGTCCCGGGCGGCGCTCTGGGGCCAACGTCCTGGCTTTC; abundance: .; j_gene: TRBJ2-6; d_gene: .; v_gene: TRBV6-1
CDR3aa: CASSGGPSGAEGTQYF; CDR3nt: TGTGCCAGCAGTGGGGGACCTTCAGGGGCCGAAGGGACCCAGTACTTC; abundance: .; j_gene: TRBJ2-5; d_gene: .; v_gene: TRBV2
CDR3aa: CASSLPSWYQETQYF; CDR3nt: TGTGCCAGCAGCTTGCCTTCTTGGTACCAAGAGACCCAGTACTTC; abundance: .; j_gene: TRBJ2-5; d_gene: .; v_gene: TRBV7-2
CDR3aa: CSARDEKAFF; CDR3nt: TGCAGTGCTAGAGACGAAAAAGCTTTCTTT; abundance: .; j_gene: TRBJ1-1; d_gene: .; v_gene: TRBV20-1
CDR3aa: CASSLGGRVNEKLFF; CDR3nt: TGTGCCAGCAGCTTGGGTGGCAGGGTTAATGAAAAACTGTTTTTT; abundance: many; j_gene: TRBJ1-4; d_gene: .; v_gene: TRBV5-5
CDR3aa: CASSPEPGVKETQYF; CDR3nt: TGCGCCAGCAGCCCCGAGCCGGGGGTAAAAGAGACCCAGTACTTC; abundance: .; j_gene: TRBJ2-5; d_gene: .; v_gene: TRBV4-3
CDR3aa: CASSRLTSTDTQYF; CDR3nt: TGTGCCAGCAGCCGTTTGACTAGCACAGATACGCAGTATTTT; abundance: few; j_gene: TRBJ2-3; d_gene: .; v_gene: TRBV7-2
CDR3aa: CSARDPGGHYEQYF; CDR3nt: TGCAGTGCTAGAGATCCGGGGGGACATTACGAGCAGTACTTC; abundance: few; j_gene: TRBJ2-7; d_gene: .; v_gene: TRBV20-1
CDR3aa: CATTPRATSYEQYF; CDR3nt: TGTGCCACCACCCCTAGGGCTACCTCCTACGAGCAGTACTTC; abundance: many; j_gene: TRBJ2-7; d_gene: .; v_gene: TRBV15
CDR3aa: CSVGPPSGSSYTF; CDR3nt: TGCAGCGTTGGCCCCCCTAGTGGGTCTAGCTACACCTTC; abundance: .; j_gene: TRBJ1-2; d_gene: .; v_gene: TRBV29-1
CDR3aa: CSAREGYSNQPQHF; CDR3nt: TGCAGTGCCCGAGAGGGTTATAGCAATCAGCCCCAGCATTTT; abundance: .; j_gene: TRBJ1-5; d_gene: .; v_gene: TRBV20-1
CDR3aa: CSARPGGGNNEKLFF; CDR3nt: TGCAGTGCTAGGCCCGGAGGGGGGAATAATGAAAAACTGTTTTTT; abundance: .; j_gene: TRBJ1-4; d_gene: .; v_gene: TRBV20-1
CDR3aa: CASSLGTGSGNSPLHF; CDR3nt: TGCGCCAGCAGCTTGGGGACAGGGTCAGGGAATTCACCCCTCCACTTT; abundance: .; j_gene: TRBJ1-6; d_gene: TRBD1; v_gene: TRBV5-1
CDR3aa: CSARRGGTVNTEAFF; CDR3nt: TGCAGTGCGAGAAGGGGGGGGACAGTGAACACTGAAGCTTTCTTT; abundance: .; j_gene: TRBJ1-1; d_gene: TRBD1; v_gene: TRBV20-1
CDR3aa: CSARDPGTGWGSEQFF; CDR3nt: TGCAGTGCTAGAGACCCCGGGACAGGCTGGGGGAGTGAGCAGTTCTTC; abundance: few; j_gene: TRBJ2-1; d_gene: TRBD1; v_gene: TRBV20-1